The 2 T cell receptor beta chains presented below share a single source sample, sequenced in a study of blood T cell dynamics during melanoma immunotherapy. This sample's time point: week 3, after first cycle of checkpoint inhibitor. The table came from immunoSEQ multiplex PCR; TCRdb's copy has only in-frame clones and leaves some out. In the table there are more than 14,000 clones, 70% to 90% of which are singletons. The sequencing here drew on blood, taken from a patient treated with checkpoint blockade. All receptors derive from a human donor with melanoma.

The genes are TRBV11-3 and TRBJ2-7, with 7 nucleotides matching TRBD1. CDR3 length equals 12 residues. J was trimmed by 6 bases and V by 5 bases; bases with no gene match: 4. The germline V gene encodes CDR1 SGHNT and CDR2 YENEEA. The CDR3 sequence: CASSPGGSEQYF. CDR3 in DNA: TGTGCCAGCAGCCCAGGGGGTAGCGAGCAGTACTTC.

The chain uses TRBV7-9 and TRBJ2-5; 7 bases match TRBD1. The V gene's germline CDR1 is SEHNR and CDR2 FQNEAQ (reference sequence). The CDR3 totals 14 residues. With 5 bases clipped from V and 1 base from J, the junction kept 4 bases outside the gene matches. The CDR3 DNA reads TGTGCCAGCAGCCCAACAGGGGCCCAAGAGACCCAGTACTTC. Protein sequence: CASSPTGAQETQYF. Full variable domain (missing parts from reference TRBV7-9 and TRBJ2-5): DTGVSQNPRHKITKRGQNVTFRCDPISEHNRLYWYRQTLGQGPEFLTYFQNEAQLEKSRLLSDRFSAERPKGSFSTLEIQRTEQGDSAMYLCASSPTGAQETQYFGPGTRLLVL.